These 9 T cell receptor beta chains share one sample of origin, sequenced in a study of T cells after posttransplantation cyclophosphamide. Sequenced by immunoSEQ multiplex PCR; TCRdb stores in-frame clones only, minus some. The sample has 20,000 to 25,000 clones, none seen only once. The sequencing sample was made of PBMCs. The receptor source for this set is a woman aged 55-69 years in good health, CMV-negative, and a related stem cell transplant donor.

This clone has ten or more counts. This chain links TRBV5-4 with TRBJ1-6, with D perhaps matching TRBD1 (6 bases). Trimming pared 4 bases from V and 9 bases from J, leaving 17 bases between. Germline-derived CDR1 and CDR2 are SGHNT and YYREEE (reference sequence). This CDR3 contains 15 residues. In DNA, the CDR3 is TGTGCCAGCAGCCCTGGGGACATTTGGGGTTCACCCCTCCACTTT. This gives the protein CASSPGDIWGSPLHF.

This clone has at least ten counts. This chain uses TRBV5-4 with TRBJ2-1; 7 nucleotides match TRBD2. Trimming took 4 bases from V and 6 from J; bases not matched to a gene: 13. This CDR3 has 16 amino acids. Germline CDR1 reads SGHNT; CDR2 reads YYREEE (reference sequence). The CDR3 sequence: CASSGGSSGPLNEQFF. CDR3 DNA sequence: TGTGCCAGCAGCGGGGGGTCTAGCGGACCACTCAATGAGCAGTTCTTC.

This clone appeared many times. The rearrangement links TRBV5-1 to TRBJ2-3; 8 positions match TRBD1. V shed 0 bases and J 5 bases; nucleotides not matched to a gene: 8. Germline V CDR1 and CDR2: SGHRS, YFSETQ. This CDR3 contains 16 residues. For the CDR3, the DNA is TGCGCCAGCAGCTTGGCAGGACAGGGAGTCGGAGATACGCAGTATTTT. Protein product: CASSLAGQGVGDTQYF.

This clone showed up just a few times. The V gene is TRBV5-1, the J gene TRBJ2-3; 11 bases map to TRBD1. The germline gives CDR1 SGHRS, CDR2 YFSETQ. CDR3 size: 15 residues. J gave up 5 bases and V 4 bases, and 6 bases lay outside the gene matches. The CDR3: CASSVGTGGKDTQYF. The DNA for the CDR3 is TGCGCCAGCAGCGTGGGGACAGGGGGGAAAGATACGCAGTATTTT. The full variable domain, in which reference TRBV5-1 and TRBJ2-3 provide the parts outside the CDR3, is KAGVTQTPRYLIKTRGQQVTLSCSPISGHRSVSWYQQTPGQGLQFLFEYFSETQRNKGNFPGRFSGRQFSNSRSEMNVSTLELGDSALYLCASSVGTGGKDTQYFGPGTRLTVL.

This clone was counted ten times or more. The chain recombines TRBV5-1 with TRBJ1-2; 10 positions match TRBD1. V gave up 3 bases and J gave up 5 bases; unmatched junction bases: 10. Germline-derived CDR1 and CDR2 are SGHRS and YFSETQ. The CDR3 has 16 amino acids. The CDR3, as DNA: TGCGCCAGCAGCTCTCCGGACAGGGGGAATATTTATGGCTACACCTTC. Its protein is CASSSPDRGNIYGYTF.

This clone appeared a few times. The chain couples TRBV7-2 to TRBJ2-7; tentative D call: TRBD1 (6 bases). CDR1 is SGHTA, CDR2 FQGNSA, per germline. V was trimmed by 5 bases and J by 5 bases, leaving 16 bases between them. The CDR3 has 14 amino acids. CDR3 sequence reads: CASSPEVWDNEQYV. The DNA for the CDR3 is TGTGCCAGCAGCCCAGAGGTTTGGGACAACGAGCAGTACGTC.

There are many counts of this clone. The CDR3 here is CASTRTGNSPLHF. Here the CDR3 DNA reads TGTGCCAGCACCAGGACAGGGAATTCACCCCTCCACTTT. The chain has TRBV6-5 and TRBJ1-6; 8 nucleotides match TRBD1. The V gene's germline CDR1 is MNHEY and CDR2 SVGAGI. The CDR3 length is 13 residues. V dropped 7 bases and J dropped 7; count of bases not matched to a gene: 3.

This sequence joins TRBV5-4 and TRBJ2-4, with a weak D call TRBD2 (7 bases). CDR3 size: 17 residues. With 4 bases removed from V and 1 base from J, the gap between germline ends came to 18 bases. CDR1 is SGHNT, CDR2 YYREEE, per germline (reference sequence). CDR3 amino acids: CASSPEGGAFAKNIQYF. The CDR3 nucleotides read TGTGCCAGCAGCCCCGAGGGGGGGGCTTTTGCCAAAAACATTCAGTACTTC.

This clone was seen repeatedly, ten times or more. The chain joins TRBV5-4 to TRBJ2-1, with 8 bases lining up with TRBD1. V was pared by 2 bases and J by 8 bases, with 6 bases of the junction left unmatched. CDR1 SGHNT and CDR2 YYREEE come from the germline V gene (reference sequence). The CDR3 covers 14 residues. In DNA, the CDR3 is TGTGCCAGCAGCTTAGAATACAGGGGGTATGAGCAGTTCTTC. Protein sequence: CASSLEYRGYEQFF.